These 24 T cell receptor beta chains share one sample of origin, sequenced in a study of CD8+CD57+ T cells in acquired aplastic anemia. CDR3 and TCR beta VDJ profiling relied on a genomic DNA template. TCRdb re-derived calls from the reads in MiXCR, one entry per CDR3 protein. The sample lists around 140,000 distinct CDR3 sequences; 40% to 45% were seen once. The sequenced material came from sorted CD4+, CD8+, or CD8+CD57+ T cells (not recorded which) from PBMCs. The receptors derive from a human donor in good health, serving as a control.

V is TRBV20-1 and J is TRBJ1-1; 7 positions match TRBD1. CDR3 size: 16 residues. Germline V gene sequence: CDR1 DFQATT, CDR2 SNEGSKA (reference sequence). With V trimmed by 1 base and J by 1 base, 9 bases remained unmatched. CDR3 DNA sequence: TGCAGTGCTAGAGCCGTTCCGACAGGGCCGAACACTGAAGCTTTCTTT. It is translated as CSARAVPTGPNTEAFF.

The chain combines TRBV9 with TRBJ1-2; no firm D call. The germline V and J ends were trimmed by 3 bases and 8 bases, with 8 bases remaining between them. Germline loops: CDR1 SGDLS, CDR2 YYNGEE. The CDR3 covers 11 residues. CDR3 DNA: TGTGCCAGCAGCGCACGGATGGGCTACACCTTC. This codes for CASSARMGYTF.

This clonotype has a count of ten or more. The rearrangement uses TRBV19 and TRBJ1-5, with D perhaps TRBD1 (5 bases). V dropped 5 bases and J dropped 4 bases, with 9 bases sitting between them. The CDR3 has 13 amino acids. Looked up from germline, CDR1 is LNHDA and CDR2 is SQIVND (reference sequence). The CDR3 loop reads CASSWGENQPQHF. CDR3 nucleotide sequence: TGTGCCAGTAGTTGGGGGGAGAATCAGCCCCAGCATTTT.

V gene TRBV20-1 combines with J gene TRBJ2-7; 7 bases agree with TRBD1. The junction had 7 bases not matched to a gene; V was cut back by 3 bases and J by 2 bases. CDR1 is DFQATT and CDR2 is SNEGSKA in the germline V gene (reference sequence). The CDR3 length is 14 residues. The CDR3 sequence: CSASKHGTAYEQYF. CDR3 nucleotide sequence: TGCAGTGCTAGCAAGCACGGGACAGCCTACGAGCAGTACTTC.

This clonotype was counted many times. The chain recombines TRBV20-1 with TRBJ2-1, with 8 bases matching TRBD2. Per germline, CDR1 DFQATT and CDR2 SNEGSKA (reference sequence). The CDR3 has 14 amino acids. After removal of 6 bases from V and 6 bases from J, the junction contained 10 bases not matched to a gene. The CDR3 loop reads CSAPQTSVSNEQFF. The CDR3 bases are TGCAGTGCCCCCCAGACTAGCGTATCCAATGAGCAGTTCTTC.

This clonotype was counted a few times. The rearrangement links TRBV6-1 to TRBJ2-1, with unresolved D. This CDR3 contains 14 residues. The V and J ends lost 1 base and 5 bases respectively, with 9 bases between them. Looked up from germline, CDR1 is MNHNS and CDR2 is SASEGT. The CDR3 DNA sequence: TGTGCCAGCAGTGAAGTCTGGTTAGACAATGAGCAGTTCTTC. Translated: CASSEVWLDNEQFF.

The chain has TRBV29-1 and TRBJ2-3; 8 bases agree with TRBD1. The ends lost 7 bases at V and 3 bases at J; junction bases unmatched: 6. The CDR3 is 13 residues long. Germline V lookup: CDR1 SQVTM, CDR2 ANQGSEA. The CDR3 coding sequence is TGCAGCGCCCTGGACAGGGTAACAGATACGCAGTATTTT. It encodes CSALDRVTDTQYF.

In this sample, this clonotype turned up many times. This chain uses TRBV19 with TRBJ1-5, with a possible D match to TRBD1 (5 bases). Germline-derived CDR1 and CDR2 are LNHDA and SQIVND (reference sequence). This CDR3 has 17 residues. V lost 6 bases and J lost 0, with 18 bases in between. CDR3 nucleotides: TGTGCCAGTAGAAAATCAAGGGGAGCTCTTAGCAATCAGCCCCAGCATTTT. Translating gives CASRKSRGALSNQPQHF.

Ten or more counts support this clonotype. The chain uses TRBV6-1 and TRBJ2-3, with unresolved D. This CDR3 is 13 amino acids long. Per germline, CDR1 MNHNS and CDR2 SASEGT. Trimming pared 8 bases from V and 6 bases from J, leaving 15 bases between. CDR3 sequence: CASGVSPWDTQYF. CDR3 DNA sequence: TGTGCCAGCGGGGTATCCCCCTGGGATACGCAGTATTTT.

This clonotype was picked up many times. V usage is TRBV2 and J usage is TRBJ2-1; TRBD2 agrees at 8 bases. Germline CDR1 is SNHLY and CDR2 is FYNNEI. The CDR3 length is 15 residues. The V gene end was trimmed by 6 bases and the J gene end by 9 bases; junction bases not matched to a gene: 13. The CDR3 is CASRIIAGSSVEQFF. As DNA, the CDR3 is TGTGCCAGCAGAATTATAGCGGGGTCCAGCGTTGAGCAGTTCTTC.

This clonotype has ten or more counts. The chain employs TRBV30 and TRBJ1-6, with 9 bases that match TRBD1. Germline-derived CDR1 and CDR2 are GTSNPN and SVGIG (reference sequence). This CDR3 spans 14 amino acids. With V trimmed by 4 bases and J by 7 bases, 5 bases remained unmatched. CDR3 sequence (DNA): TGTGCCTGGAACCGGGACAGGGCGAATTCACCCCTCCACTTT. As protein: CAWNRDRANSPLHF. Full variable domain (rest looked up from reference TRBV30 and TRBJ1-6): SQTIHQWPATLVQPVGSPLSLECTVEGTSNPNLYWYRQAAGRGLQLLFYSVGIGQISSEVPQNLSASRPQDRQFILSSKKLLLSDSGFYLCAWNRDRANSPLHFGNGTRLTVT.

This clonotype was seen a handful of times. A read error is possible here, since a much larger clone lies one base away. The chain carries TRBV6-1 and TRBJ1-2, with D tentatively TRBD1 (6 bases). This CDR3 contains 14 residues. Germline values: CDR1 MNHNS, CDR2 SASEGT. CDR3 nucleotides: TGTGGCAGCACAGTCGGACAGTCTACCTATGGCTACACCTTC. Translation: CGSTVGQSTYGYTF.

The V and J genes are TRBV20-1 and TRBJ1-3; D not resolved. CDR3 length equals 14 residues. Per the germline V gene, CDR1 is DFQATT and CDR2 is SNEGSKA (reference sequence). The V end lost 5 bases, the J end lost 2 bases, and 13 bases lay between the germline ends. CDR3 amino acids: CSADDTTPGNTIYF. For the CDR3, the DNA is TGCAGTGCTGATGATACGACCCCTGGAAACACCATATATTTT.

V gene TRBV24-1 combines with J gene TRBJ1-2, with D possibly matching TRBD1 (6 bases). The length of the CDR3 is 11 residues. Per the germline V gene, CDR1 is KGHDR and CDR2 is SFDVKD. Trimming removed 11 bases at V and 1 base at J, with 7 bases between. CDR3 coding DNA: TGTGCCATCAGGGGTAACTATGGCTACACCTTC. Translation gives CAIRGNYGYTF.

The chain recombines TRBV11-1 with TRBJ1-1, with D perhaps matching TRBD1 (5 bases). The V end lost 2 bases, the J end lost 1 base, and 20 bases lay between the germline ends. The CDR3 loop spans 18 amino acids. In germline, CDR1 is SGHAT, CDR2 FQDESV (reference sequence). This chain's CDR3 is CASSLPDGGVYANTEAFF. In DNA, the CDR3 is TGTGCCAGCAGCTTACCGGACGGGGGAGTTTACGCGAACACTGAAGCTTTCTTT.

At least ten counts were recorded for this clonotype. The chain employs TRBV10-3 and TRBJ2-1; TRBD2 aligns across 7 bases. CDR3 length: 17 amino acids. Unmatched junction bases numbered 14, after V lost 3 bases and J lost 6 bases. Germline CDR1 ENHRY, CDR2 SYGVKD. The CDR3 region is CAISDSMGLRTLNEQFF. The CDR3 DNA is TGTGCCATCAGTGATTCAATGGGACTACGGACCCTCAATGAGCAGTTCTTC.

The chain couples TRBV3-1 to TRBJ1-5; 9 bases align to TRBD1. The CDR3 is 16 residues long. The V gene end was trimmed by 2 bases and the J gene end by 4 bases; junction bases not matched to a gene: 6. Germline lookup yields CDR1 LGHDT and CDR2 YNNKEL (reference sequence). The CDR3 nucleotides read TGTGCCAGCAGCCAAACAGGGACAGGGCTAAATCAGCCCCAGCATTTT. Translation: CASSQTGTGLNQPQHF.

V usage is TRBV5-8 and J usage is TRBJ1-3; D remains unclear. Germline-derived CDR1 and CDR2 are SGHTS and YDEGEE. This CDR3 is 15 amino acids long. V lost 0 bases, J lost 0 bases, and 7 bases lay in between. CDR3 coding DNA: TGTGCCAGCAGCTTGGGGGTCAACTCTGGAAACACCATATATTTT. It is translated as CASSLGVNSGNTIYF.

In its sample, this clonotype was seen a few times. The missing conserved phenylalanine or tryptophan at the end of this CDR3 makes a read error likely. V and J are TRBV18 and TRBJ2-5; D unresolved. Germline V gene data show CDR1 as KGHSH and CDR2 as LQKENI. Trimming cost V 2 bases and J 2 bases, with 9 bases left between them. The CDR3 consists of 14 residues. The CDR3 nucleotides are TGTGCCAGCTCACCAAACCAAGAGCAAGAGACCCAGTACCTC. Its protein product is CASSPNQEQETQYL.

The chain carries TRBV20-1 and TRBJ1-1, with unresolved D. Between the trimmed V and J ends, which lost 5 bases and 8 bases, there was a span of 12 bases. The CDR3 covers 11 residues. CDR1 is DFQATT, CDR2 SNEGSKA, per germline (reference sequence). The DNA of the CDR3 is TGCAGTGCTCCGCGAACGCCAGAAGCTTTCTTT. Translating gives CSAPRTPEAFF.

The chain is built from TRBV7-6 and TRBJ2-3; the D gene is possibly TRBD1 (6 bases). The CDR3 is 16 amino acids. CDR1 and CDR2 from the germline V gene are SGHVS and FNYEAQ. With 4 bases removed from V and 0 bases from J, the gap between germline ends came to 14 bases. The CDR3 DNA is TGTGCCAGCAGCTCGGGACAACTGGGGAGCACAGATACGCAGTATTTT. This translates into CASSSGQLGSTDTQYF. Full variable domain (missing parts from reference TRBV7-6 and TRBJ2-3): GAGVSQSPRYKVTKRGQDVALRCDPISGHVSLYWYRQALGQGPEFLTYFNYEAQQDKSGLPNDRFSAERPEGSISTLTIQRTEQRDSAMYRCASSSGQLGSTDTQYFGPGTRLTVL.

This clonotype was observed many times. The gene calls are TRBV10-3 and TRBJ2-2, with TRBD1 matching over 11 bases. Germline V gene data show CDR1 as ENHRY and CDR2 as SYGVKD. The CDR3 extends over 15 amino acids. The junction had 8 bases not matched to a gene; V was cut back by 8 bases and J by 6 bases. CDR3 nucleotides: TGTGCCATCGCGGGGACAGGGGGGTCTGCCGGGGAGCTGTTTTTT. This sequence encodes CAIAGTGGSAGELFF.

This clonotype has a count of ten or more. The chain links TRBV10-1 to TRBJ2-3, with D perhaps given as TRBD1 or TRBD2 (6 bases each). The CDR3 has 17 residues. Germline CDR1 WNHNN, CDR2 SYGVQD (reference sequence). Trimming stripped 4 bases from V and 0 bases from J, with 17 bases between. CDR3 DNA: TGCGCCAGCAGTGGTGGGGGGCCTTCCCCTAGCACAGATACGCAGTATTTT. Translation gives CASSGGGPSPSTDTQYF.

The chain joins TRBV4-1 to TRBJ2-7; the match to TRBD2 covers 8 bases. The length of the CDR3 is 15 residues. Looked up from germline, CDR1 is MGHRA and CDR2 is YSYEKL. V lost 3 bases, J lost 3 bases, and 7 bases stayed unmatched. The CDR3 DNA is TGCGCCAGCAGCCACGGGGGTAGCGGGAACTACGAGCAGTACTTC. It specifies CASSHGGSGNYEQYF.